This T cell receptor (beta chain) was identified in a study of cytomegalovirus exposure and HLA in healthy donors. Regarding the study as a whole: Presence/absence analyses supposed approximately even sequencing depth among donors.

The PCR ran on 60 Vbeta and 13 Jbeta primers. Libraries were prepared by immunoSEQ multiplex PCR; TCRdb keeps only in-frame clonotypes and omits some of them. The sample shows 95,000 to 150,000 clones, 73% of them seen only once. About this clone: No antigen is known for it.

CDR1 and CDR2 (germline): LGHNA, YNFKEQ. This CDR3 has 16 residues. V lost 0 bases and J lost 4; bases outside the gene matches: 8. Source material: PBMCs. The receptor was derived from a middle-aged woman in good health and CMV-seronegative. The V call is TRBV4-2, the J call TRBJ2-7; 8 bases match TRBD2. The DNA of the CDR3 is TGTGCCAGCAGCCAAGAGACGGGAGGGTGGATATACGAGCAGTACTTC. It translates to CASSQETGGWIYEQYF.